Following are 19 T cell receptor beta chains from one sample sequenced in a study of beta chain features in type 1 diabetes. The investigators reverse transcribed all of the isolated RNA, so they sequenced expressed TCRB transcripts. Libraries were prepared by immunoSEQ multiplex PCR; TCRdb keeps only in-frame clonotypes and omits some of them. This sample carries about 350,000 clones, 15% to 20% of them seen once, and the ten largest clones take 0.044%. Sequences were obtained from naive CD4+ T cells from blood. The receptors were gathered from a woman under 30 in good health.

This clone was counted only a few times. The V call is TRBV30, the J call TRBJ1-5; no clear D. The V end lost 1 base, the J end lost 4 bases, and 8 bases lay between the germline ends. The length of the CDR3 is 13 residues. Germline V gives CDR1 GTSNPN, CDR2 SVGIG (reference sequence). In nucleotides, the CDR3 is TGTGCCTGGAGTGGTTCGCTAAATCAGCCCCAGCATTTT. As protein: CAWSGSLNQPQHF. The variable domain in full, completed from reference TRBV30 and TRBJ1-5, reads SQTIHQWPATLVQPVGSPLSLECTVEGTSNPNLYWYRQAAGRGLQLLFYSVGIGQISSEVPQNLSASRPQDRQFILSSKKLLLSDSGFYLCAWSGSLNQPQHFGDGTRLSIL.

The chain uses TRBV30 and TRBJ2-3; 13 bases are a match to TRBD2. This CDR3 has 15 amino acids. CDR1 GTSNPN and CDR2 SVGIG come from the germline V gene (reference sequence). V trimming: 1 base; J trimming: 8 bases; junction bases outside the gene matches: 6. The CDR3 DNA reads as TGTGCCTGGAGTGGAGGACTAGCGGGGGCTTCTACGCAGTATTTT. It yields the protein CAWSGGLAGASTQYF.

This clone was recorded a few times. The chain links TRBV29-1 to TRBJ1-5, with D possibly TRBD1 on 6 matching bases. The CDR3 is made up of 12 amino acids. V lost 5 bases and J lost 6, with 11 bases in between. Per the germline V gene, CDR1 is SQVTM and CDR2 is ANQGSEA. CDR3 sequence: CSVRQGTQPQHF. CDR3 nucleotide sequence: TGCAGCGTTCGCCAGGGGACTCAGCCCCAGCATTTT.

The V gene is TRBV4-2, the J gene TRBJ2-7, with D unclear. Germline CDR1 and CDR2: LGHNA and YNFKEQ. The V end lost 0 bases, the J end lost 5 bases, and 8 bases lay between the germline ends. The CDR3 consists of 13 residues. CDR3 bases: TGTGCCAGCAGCCAAGATAGATCGAACGAGCAGTACTTC. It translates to CASSQDRSNEQYF.

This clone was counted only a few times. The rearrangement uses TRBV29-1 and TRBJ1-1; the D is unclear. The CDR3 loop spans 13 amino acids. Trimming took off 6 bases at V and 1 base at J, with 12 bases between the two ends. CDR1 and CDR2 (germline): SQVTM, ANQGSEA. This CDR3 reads CSVVRFQNTEAFF. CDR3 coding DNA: TGCAGCGTGGTCAGGTTCCAGAACACTGAAGCTTTCTTT.

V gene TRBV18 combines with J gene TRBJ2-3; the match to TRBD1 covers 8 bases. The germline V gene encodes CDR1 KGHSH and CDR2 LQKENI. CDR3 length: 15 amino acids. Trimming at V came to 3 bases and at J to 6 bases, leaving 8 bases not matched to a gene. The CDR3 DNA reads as TGTGCCAGCTCACCGGACAGGGTTGGGGAGGATACGCAGTATTTT. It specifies CASSPDRVGEDTQYF. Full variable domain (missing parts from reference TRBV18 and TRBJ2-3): NAGVMQNPRHLVRRRGQEARLRCSPMKGHSHVYWYRQLPEEGLKFMVYLQKENIIDESGMPKERFSAEFPKEGPSILRIQQVVRGDSAAYFCASSPDRVGEDTQYFGPGTRLTVL.

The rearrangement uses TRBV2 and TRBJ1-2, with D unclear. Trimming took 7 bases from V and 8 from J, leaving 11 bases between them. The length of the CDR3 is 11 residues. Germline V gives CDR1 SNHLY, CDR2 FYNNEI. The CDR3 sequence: CASNDNGGYTF. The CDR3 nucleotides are TGTGCCAGCAACGATAACGGGGGCTACACCTTC.

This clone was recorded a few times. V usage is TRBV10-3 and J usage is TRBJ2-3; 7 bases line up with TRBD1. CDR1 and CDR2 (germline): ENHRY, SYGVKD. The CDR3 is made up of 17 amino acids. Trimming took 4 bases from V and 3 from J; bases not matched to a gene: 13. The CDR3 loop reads CAISARQATGRTDTQYF. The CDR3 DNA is TGTGCCATCAGTGCCAGGCAGGCGACAGGGCGGACAGATACGCAGTATTTT.

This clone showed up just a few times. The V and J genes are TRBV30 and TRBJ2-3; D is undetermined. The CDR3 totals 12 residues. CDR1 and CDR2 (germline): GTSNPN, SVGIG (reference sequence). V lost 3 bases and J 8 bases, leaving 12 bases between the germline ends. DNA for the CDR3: TGTGCCTGGAGCCCCGCTACCCCTACGCAGTATTTT. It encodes CAWSPATPTQYF.

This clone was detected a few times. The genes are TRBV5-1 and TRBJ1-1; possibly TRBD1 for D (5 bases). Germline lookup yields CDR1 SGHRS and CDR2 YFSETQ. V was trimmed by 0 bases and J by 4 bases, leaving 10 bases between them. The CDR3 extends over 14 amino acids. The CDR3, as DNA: TGCGCCAGCAGCTTGGCCTTCGGGGGCACTGAAGCTTTCTTT. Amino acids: CASSLAFGGTEAFF.

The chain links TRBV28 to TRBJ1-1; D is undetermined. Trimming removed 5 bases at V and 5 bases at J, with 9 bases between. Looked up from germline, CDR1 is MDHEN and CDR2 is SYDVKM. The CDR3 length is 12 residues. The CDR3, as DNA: TGTGCCAGCAGTCTACCGGGGACTGAAGCTTTCTTT. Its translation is CASSLPGTEAFF.

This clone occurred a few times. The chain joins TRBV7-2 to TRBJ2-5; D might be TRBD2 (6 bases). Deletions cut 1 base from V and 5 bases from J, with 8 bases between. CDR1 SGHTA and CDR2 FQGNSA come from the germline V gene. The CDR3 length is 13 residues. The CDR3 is CASSLVAVETQYF. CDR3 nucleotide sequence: TGTGCCAGCAGCTTAGTAGCGGTCGAGACCCAGTACTTC.

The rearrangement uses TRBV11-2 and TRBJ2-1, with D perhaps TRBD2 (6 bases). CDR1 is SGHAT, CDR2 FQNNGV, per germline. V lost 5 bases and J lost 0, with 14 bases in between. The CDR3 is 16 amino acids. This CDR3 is CASSPTGTGSYNEQFF. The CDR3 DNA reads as TGTGCCAGCAGCCCAACCGGGACTGGCTCCTACAATGAGCAGTTCTTC.

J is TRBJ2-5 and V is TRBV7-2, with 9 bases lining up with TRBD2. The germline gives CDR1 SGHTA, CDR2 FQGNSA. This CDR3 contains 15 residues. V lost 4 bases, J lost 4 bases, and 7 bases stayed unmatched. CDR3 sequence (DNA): TGTGCCAGCAGCTCCCGACTAGCGGTCGGAGAGACCCAGTACTTC. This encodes CASSSRLAVGETQYF.

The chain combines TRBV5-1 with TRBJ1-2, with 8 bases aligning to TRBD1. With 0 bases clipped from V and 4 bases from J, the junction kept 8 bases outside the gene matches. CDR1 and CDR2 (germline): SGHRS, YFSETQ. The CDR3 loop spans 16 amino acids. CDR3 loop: CASSLAPGTGLYGYTF. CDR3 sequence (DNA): TGCGCCAGCAGCTTGGCCCCCGGGACAGGACTCTATGGCTACACCTTC.

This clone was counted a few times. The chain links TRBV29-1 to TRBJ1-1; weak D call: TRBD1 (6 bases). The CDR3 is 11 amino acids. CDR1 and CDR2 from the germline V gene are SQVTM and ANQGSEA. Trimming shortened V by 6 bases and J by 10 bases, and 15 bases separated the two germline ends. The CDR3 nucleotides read TGCAGCGTCGGGGACATTGGAGGAGCTTTCTTT. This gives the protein CSVGDIGGAFF.

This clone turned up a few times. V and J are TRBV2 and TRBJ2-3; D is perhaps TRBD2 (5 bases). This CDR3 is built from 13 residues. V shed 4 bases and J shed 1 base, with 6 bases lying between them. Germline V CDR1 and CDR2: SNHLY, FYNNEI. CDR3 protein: CASSVGGTDTQYF. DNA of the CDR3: TGTGCCAGCAGTGTGGGAGGCACAGATACGCAGTATTTT.

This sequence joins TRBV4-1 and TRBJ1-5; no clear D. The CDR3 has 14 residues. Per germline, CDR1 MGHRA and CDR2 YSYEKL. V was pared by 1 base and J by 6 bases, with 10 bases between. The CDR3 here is CASSQGRVGQPQHF. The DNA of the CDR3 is TGCGCCAGCAGCCAAGGGAGGGTAGGTCAGCCCCAGCATTTT.

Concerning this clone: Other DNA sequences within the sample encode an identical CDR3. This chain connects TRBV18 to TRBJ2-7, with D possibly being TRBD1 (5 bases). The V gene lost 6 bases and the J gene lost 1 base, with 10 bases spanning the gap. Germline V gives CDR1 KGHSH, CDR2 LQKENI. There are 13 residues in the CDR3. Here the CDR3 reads CASSQTESYEQYF. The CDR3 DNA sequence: TGTGCCAGCTCTCAGACAGAGTCCTACGAGCAGTACTTC.